The following is a T cell receptor beta chain sequence with its context. Trimming cost V 1 base and J 0 bases, with 9 bases left between them. Germline values: CDR1 SGHRS, CDR2 YFSETQ. CDR3 length: 15 amino acids. This sample is part of a study of blood T cell repertoires in COVID-19. Study-wide context: Spain, Italy and the United States supplied samples that represented acute and convalescent COVID-19. The analysed material was cDNA or gDNA that came from T cells, B-cell-depleted T cells, or PBMCs.

In the source study's methods: Estimation of nucleated cell counts was performed using reference gene primer amplification. The protocol was immunoSEQ multiplex PCR, while the TCRdb copy is restricted to in-frame clones and leaves out a portion. Clone size and V and J calls were adopted from that table, with D and trimming inferred from the DNA. This table holds around 84,000 clones, 60% to 80% found once. Seattle patients were enrolled while actively infected and followed longitudinally. The sample was peripheral blood. This sequence joins TRBV5-1 and TRBJ2-3; no firm D call. The source is a man aged 60-69 years with COVID-19, enrolled during active disease. The CDR3 sequence is CASSLMRPSTDTQYF. CDR3 bases: TGCGCCAGCAGCTTGATGCGTCCCAGCACAGATACGCAGTATTTT.